This T cell receptor beta chain appears in the sequencing data of a study of cytomegalovirus exposure and HLA in healthy donors (dated by TCRdb to about 2017). In the study overall: The 650 to 750 repertoires of the first cohort and the 120 or so validation repertoires were produced on the same platform, according to a later analysis. The study aimed to test whether cataloging public T cell receptors could reveal signatures of past pathogen exposure. A separate validation cohort of over a hundred different subjects was used in addition to the roughly 670-subject first cohort. The study combined high-throughput TCR immunosequencing, statistical association of individual TCRs with disease status, and machine learning to predict cytomegalovirus infection status.

V lost 1 base and J lost 3 bases, and the count of bases not matched to a germline gene is 9. The germline V gene encodes CDR1 SEHNR and CDR2 FQNEAQ (reference sequence). The CDR3 goes from the cysteine to the phenylalanine over 16 residues. CDR3 DNA is the only sequence kept; it has 48 bases, read in frame from the first base. The library was prepared using the immunoSEQ multiplex PCR assay. Under the source paper's analysis protocol: A statistical classification framework was developed to diagnose cytomegalovirus status using the catalog of TCR beta chain sequences. The immuneACCESS repertoire file appears here via TCRdb, limited to in-frame rearrangements. These files lack a portion of the clones; in checked studies, under half of the deficit traces to unresolved V genes, and the cause of the others is not known. The V and J calls and the clone size are those of that table, but D and trimming were determined from the DNA. Present in this sample are just under 75,000 clones, 85% to 95% of which were seen just once. The ten largest clones take up 3% to 3.5% of the sample.

The donors were included in the validation cohort of 100 to 150 subjects, a group kept apart from the roughly 730-subject first cohort. As regards this clone: Its specific antigen is unknown. Per-base quality was not reported, and no clone a single base away is much larger than it.

General conclusions and limits of the study: The classifier was reported to diagnose cytomegalovirus status with high specificity and sensitivity in both the original cohort and the validation cohort. A later analysis found that TCRs clustered in the first cohort also tended to co-occur in the roughly 120 validation repertoires, with more than 90% of cluster scores above 0. According to the authors, the approach could potentially be generalized to other disease states and immunological phenotypes. In vitro tests confirmed that a few of the cytomegalovirus-associated TCR beta chains recognize cytomegalovirus antigens. A later analysis lacked HLA typing for the validation cohort, so it scored co-occurrence in that cohort across all 110 or so repertoires. While some public TCRs were present in many individuals, most TCR sequences turned up only very rarely across donors. The study listed 150 to 200 TCR beta chains as associated with cytomegalovirus.

Sequenced sample: PBMCs. The V and J segments used are TRBV7-9 and TRBJ2-7; 7 central bases correspond to TRBD2. The receptor comes from a woman under 30 in good health and CMV-seropositive. The CDR3 amino acid sequence is: CASSLVGRLAVYEQYF. The nucleotide sequence is given as TGTGCCAGCAGCTTAGTTGGGAGGCTAGCGGTCTACGAGCAGTACTTC.